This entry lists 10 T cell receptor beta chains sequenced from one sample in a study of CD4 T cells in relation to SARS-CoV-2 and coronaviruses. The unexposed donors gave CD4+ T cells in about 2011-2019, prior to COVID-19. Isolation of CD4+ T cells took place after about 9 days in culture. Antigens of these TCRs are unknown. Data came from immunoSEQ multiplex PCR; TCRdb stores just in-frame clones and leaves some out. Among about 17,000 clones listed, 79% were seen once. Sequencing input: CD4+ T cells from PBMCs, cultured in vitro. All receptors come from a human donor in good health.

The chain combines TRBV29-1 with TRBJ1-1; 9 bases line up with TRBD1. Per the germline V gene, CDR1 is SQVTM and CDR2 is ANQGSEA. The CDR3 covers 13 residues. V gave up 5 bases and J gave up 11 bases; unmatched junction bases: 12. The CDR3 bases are TGCAGCGTTCGTACAGGGGGCGCAAGGTGGGCTTTCTTT. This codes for CSVRTGGARWAFF.

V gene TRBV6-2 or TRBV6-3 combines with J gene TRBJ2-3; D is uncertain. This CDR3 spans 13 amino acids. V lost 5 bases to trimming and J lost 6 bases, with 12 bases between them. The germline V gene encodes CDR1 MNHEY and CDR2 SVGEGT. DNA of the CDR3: TGTGCCAGCAGTGACCCTCTAAGGGATACGCAGTATTTT. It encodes CASSDPLRDTQYF.

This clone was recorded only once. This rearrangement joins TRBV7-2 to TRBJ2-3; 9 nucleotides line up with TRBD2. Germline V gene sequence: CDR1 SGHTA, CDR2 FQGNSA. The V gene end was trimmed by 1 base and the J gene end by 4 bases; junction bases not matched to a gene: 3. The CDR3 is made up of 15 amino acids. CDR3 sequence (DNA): TGTGCCAGCAGCTTAGACGGCGGGGGGGCAGATACGCAGTATTTT. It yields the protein CASSLDGGGADTQYF.

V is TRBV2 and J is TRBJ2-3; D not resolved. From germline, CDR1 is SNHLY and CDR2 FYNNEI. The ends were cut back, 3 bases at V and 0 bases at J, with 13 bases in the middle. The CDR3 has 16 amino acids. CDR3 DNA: TGTGCCAGCAGTGACCTGTCTACCTTTAGCACAGATACGCAGTATTTT. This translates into CASSDLSTFSTDTQYF.

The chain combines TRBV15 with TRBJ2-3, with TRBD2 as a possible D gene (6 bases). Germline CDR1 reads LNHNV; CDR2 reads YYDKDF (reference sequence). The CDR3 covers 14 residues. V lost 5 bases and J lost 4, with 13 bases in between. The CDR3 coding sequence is TGTGCCACCAGCTACCGAAGGGAGGCAGATACGCAGTATTTT. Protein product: CATSYRREADTQYF.

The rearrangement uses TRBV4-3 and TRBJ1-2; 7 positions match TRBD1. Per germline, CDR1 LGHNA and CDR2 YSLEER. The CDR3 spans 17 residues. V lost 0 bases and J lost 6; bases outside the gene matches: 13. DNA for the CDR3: TGCGCCAGCAGCCAAGATGGAGTAGGCAACAGGGGCCATGGCTACACCTTC. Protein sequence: CASSQDGVGNRGHGYTF.

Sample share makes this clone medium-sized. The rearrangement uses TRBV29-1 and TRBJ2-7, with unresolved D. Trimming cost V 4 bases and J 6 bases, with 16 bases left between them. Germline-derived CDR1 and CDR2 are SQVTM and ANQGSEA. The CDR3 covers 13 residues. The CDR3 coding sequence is TGCAGCGTTGGTCTGCTCTCCGCTGGCGAGCAGTACTTC. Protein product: CSVGLLSAGEQYF.

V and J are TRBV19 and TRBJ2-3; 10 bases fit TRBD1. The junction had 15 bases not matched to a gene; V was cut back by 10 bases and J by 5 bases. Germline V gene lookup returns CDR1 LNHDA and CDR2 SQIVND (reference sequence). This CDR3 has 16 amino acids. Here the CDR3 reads CATSNLGTGAVDTQYF. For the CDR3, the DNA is TGTGCCACTTCAAATCTGGGGACAGGGGCTGTAGATACGCAGTATTTT.

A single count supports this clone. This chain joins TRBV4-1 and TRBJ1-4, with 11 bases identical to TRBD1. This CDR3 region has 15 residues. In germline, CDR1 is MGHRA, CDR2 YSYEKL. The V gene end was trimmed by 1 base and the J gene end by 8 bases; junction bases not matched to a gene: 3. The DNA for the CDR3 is TGCGCCAGCAGCCAAGTTGGGACAGGGGGAGAAAAACTGTTTTTT. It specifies CASSQVGTGGEKLFF.

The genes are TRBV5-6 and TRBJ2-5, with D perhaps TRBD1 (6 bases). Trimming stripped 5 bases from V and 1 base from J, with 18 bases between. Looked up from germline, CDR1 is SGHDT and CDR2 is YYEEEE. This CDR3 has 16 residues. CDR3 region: CASRGGVSAGQETQYF. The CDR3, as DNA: TGTGCCAGCAGAGGGGGTGTGAGCGCTGGCCAAGAGACCCAGTACTTC.